What follows are 25 T cell receptor beta chains derived from one specimen sequenced in a study of blood T cell repertoires in COVID-19. The table came from immunoSEQ multiplex PCR; TCRdb's copy has only in-frame clones and leaves some out. The sample includes some 100,000 clones, 91% of them seen just once. Sequenced: peripheral blood. The receptors were sampled from a man aged 50 to 60 with acute or convalescent COVID-19.

V usage is TRBV7-8 and J usage is TRBJ2-2; tentative D call: TRBD2 (6 bases). Germline lookup yields CDR1 SGHVS and CDR2 FQNEAQ. The CDR3 sequence is 16 residues long. Deletions cut 7 bases from V and 4 bases from J, with 19 bases between. The CDR3 DNA follows: TGTGCCAGCACCTTGGGTTTACGCGGGGCCACCGGGGAGCTGTTTTTT. Protein: CASTLGLRGATGELFF. Combining the CDR3 with reference TRBV7-8 and TRBJ2-2 gives the whole variable domain GAGVSQSPRYKVAKRGQDVALRCDPISGHVSLFWYQQALGQGPEFLTYFQNEAQLDKSGLPSDRFFAERPEGSVSTLKIQRTQQEDSAVYLCASTLGLRGATGELFFGEGSRLTVL.

This chain uses TRBV11-1 with TRBJ2-4; perhaps TRBD1 as D (6 bases). The V gene's germline CDR1 is SGHAT and CDR2 FQDESV (reference sequence). The CDR3 is 14 residues long. The V end was cut by 1 base, the J end by 7 bases, with 11 bases between. The CDR3 DNA follows: TGTGCCAGCAGCTTAGGGGACACTGATAACATTCAGTACTTC. Its protein is CASSLGDTDNIQYF.

The chain links TRBV12-3 or TRBV12-4 to TRBJ1-1; 8 bases are a match to TRBD1. V shed 6 bases, J shed 6 bases, and the junction held 6 bases outside the gene matches. CDR3 size: 13 residues. In DNA form, the CDR3 reads TGTGCCAGCAGAAAAGACAGGGGCGCTGAAGCTTTCTTT. As protein: CASRKDRGAEAFF.

The chain is built from TRBV6-5 and TRBJ1-6; maybe TRBD1 (5 bases). Germline V lookup: CDR1 MNHEY, CDR2 SVGAGI. V lost 4 bases, J lost 1 base, and 5 bases lay in between. There are 14 residues in the CDR3. CDR3 DNA sequence: TGTGCCAGCAGTTCAGGGTCCTATAATTCACCCCTCCACTTT. Amino acids: CASSSGSYNSPLHF.

CDR3 nucleotides: TGTGCCATCAGTGGTCGTGGAAACACCATATATTTT. Its translation is CAISGRGNTIYF. The chain uses TRBV10-3 and TRBJ1-3, with D hard to call. The CDR3 is 12 amino acids. Trimming left V 4 bases short and J 3 bases short, with 4 bases between. CDR1 is ENHRY, CDR2 SYGVKD, per germline.

The J gene is TRBJ1-6, the V gene TRBV4-1; D ambiguous. The germline V gene has CDR1 MGHRA and CDR2 YSYEKL. The CDR3 has 17 amino acids. Trimming removed 0 bases at V and 2 bases at J, with 11 bases between. The CDR3: CASSQELPGAYNSPLHF. The CDR3 DNA reads TGCGCCAGCAGCCAAGAACTTCCGGGAGCCTATAATTCACCCCTCCACTTT.

This chain connects TRBV25-1 to TRBJ1-1, with TRBD1 identical over 11 bases. The trim removed 6 bases at V and 4 bases at J, leaving 4 bases unmatched. The CDR3 spans 14 residues. Looked up from germline, CDR1 is MGHDK and CDR2 is SYGVNS. The CDR3 DNA reads TGTGCCAGCAGGAGGGACAGGGGGTTCACTGAAGCTTTCTTT. Translated: CASRRDRGFTEAFF.

The chain carries TRBV7-2 and TRBJ1-2; 8 nucleotides line up with TRBD1. The CDR3 runs to 16 residues. The trim removed 2 bases at V and 2 bases at J, leaving 7 bases unmatched. Germline V gives CDR1 SGHTA, CDR2 FQGNSA. The CDR3: CASSLSSRQGNYGYTF. The CDR3 DNA is TGTGCCAGCAGCTTAAGTAGCCGACAGGGGAACTATGGCTACACCTTC.

This chain links TRBV30 with TRBJ1-6; D is possibly TRBD1 (5 bases). This CDR3 has 12 residues. In germline, CDR1 is GTSNPN, CDR2 SVGIG (reference sequence). V lost 5 bases to trimming and J lost 8 bases, with 10 bases between them. CDR3 nucleotide sequence: TGTGCCTGGTCAGACAGAGATTCACCCCTCCACTTT. This sequence encodes CAWSDRDSPLHF.

This clone was detected only once. The chain is built from TRBV9 and TRBJ2-4; TRBD1 agrees at 7 bases. This CDR3 region has 14 residues. With V trimmed by 1 base and J by 9 bases, 7 bases remained unmatched. From germline, CDR1 is SGDLS and CDR2 YYNGEE. The chain's CDR3 is CASSVTTGSAIQYF. The DNA of the CDR3 is TGTGCCAGCAGCGTAACGACAGGGTCCGCCATTCAGTACTTC.

V is TRBV14 and J is TRBJ2-3; D perhaps matches TRBD2 (5 bases). CDR1 and CDR2 from the germline V gene are SGHDN and FVKESK. With 4 bases removed from V and 2 bases from J, the gap between germline ends came to 13 bases. This CDR3 region has 15 residues. In nucleotides, the CDR3 is TGTGCCAGCAGCCTTAGACTACCTACCACAGATACGCAGTATTTT. Translating it yields CASSLRLPTTDTQYF.

J is TRBJ2-7 and V is TRBV5-1, with 11 bases identical to TRBD2. The CDR3 is made up of 16 amino acids. Germline V gives CDR1 SGHRS, CDR2 YFSETQ. V lost 4 bases to trimming and J lost 5 bases; unmatched junction nucleotides: 11. The CDR3 loop reads CASSDPIAGGLHEQYF. The CDR3 region has the DNA TGCGCCAGCAGCGACCCAATAGCGGGGGGGCTCCACGAGCAGTACTTC.

J is TRBJ1-4 and V is TRBV4-1; 10 positions match TRBD1. Per germline, CDR1 MGHRA and CDR2 YSYEKL. Losses at the gene ends were 4 bases for V and 4 bases for J; bases not matched to a gene: 6. The CDR3 spans 16 residues. CDR3 amino acids: CASSLGTGVGNEKLFF. The CDR3, as DNA: TGCGCCAGCAGCCTCGGGACAGGGGTTGGTAATGAAAAACTGTTTTTT.

The chain uses TRBV4-1 and TRBJ1-2; D is ambiguous. This CDR3 is built from 11 residues. V dropped 8 bases and J dropped 4 bases, with 8 bases sitting between them. The germline V gene encodes CDR1 MGHRA and CDR2 YSYEKL. DNA for the CDR3: TGCGCCAGCGGAGACCCCTATGGCTACACCTTC. It is translated as CASGDPYGYTF.

The V gene is TRBV5-1, the J gene TRBJ1-4; D gene ambiguous. Germline CDR1 is SGHRS and CDR2 is YFSETQ. The CDR3 sequence is 16 residues long. Between the trimmed V and J ends, which lost 0 bases and 8 bases, there was a span of 17 bases. The CDR3 DNA sequence: TGCGCCAGCAGCTTGGGCGGGGAGTGGACTGGGGAAAAACTGTTTTTT. This encodes CASSLGGEWTGEKLFF.

The chain employs TRBV11-2 and TRBJ1-1, with 9 positions matching TRBD1. V was clipped by 6 bases and J by 1 base; unmatched bases: 9. Germline V gene data show CDR1 as SGHAT and CDR2 as FQNNGV. The CDR3 is 16 residues long. The CDR3 sequence is CASRTGTGRGNTEAFF. CDR3 nucleotides: TGTGCCAGCAGGACGGGGACAGGGAGGGGGAACACTGAAGCTTTCTTT. The full variable domain, its missing parts supplied by reference TRBV11-2 and TRBJ1-1, is EAGVAQSPRYKIIEKRQSVAFWCNPISGHATLYWYQQILGQGPKLLIQFQNNGVVDDSQLPKDRFSAERLKGVDSTLKIQPAKLEDSAVYLCASRTGTGRGNTEAFFGQGTRLTVV.

The chain uses TRBV28 and TRBJ2-7; the match to TRBD1 covers 7 bases. Germline values: CDR1 MDHEN, CDR2 SYDVKM. V lost 7 bases and J lost 4; bases outside the gene matches: 13. The CDR3 runs 15 residues. CDR3 protein: CASTSWVTGIYEQYF. In DNA, the CDR3 is TGTGCCAGCACCTCGTGGGTGACAGGGATTTACGAGCAGTACTTC.

The CDR3 region is CASGATGVGSPLHF. Written as DNA, the CDR3 is TGTGCTAGTGGAGCCACAGGGGTCGGTTCACCCCTCCACTTT. The chain combines TRBV12-5 with TRBJ1-6; TRBD1 matches 7 bases. This CDR3 comprises 14 residues. Germline CDR1 is LGHNT and CDR2 is FRNRAP. Unmatched junction bases numbered 8, after V lost 6 bases and J lost 9 bases.

V is TRBV27 and J is TRBJ2-5; D may be TRBD1 (5 bases). V gave up 5 bases and J gave up 1 base, with 14 bases separating them. The V gene's germline CDR1 is MNHEY and CDR2 SMNVEV (reference sequence). The CDR3 consists of 15 residues. Here the CDR3 reads CASSPGIRSQETQYF. CDR3 sequence (DNA): TGTGCCAGCAGTCCAGGGATCAGGAGCCAAGAGACCCAGTACTTC.

This clone occurred once. The gene calls are TRBV6-5 and TRBJ1-2; 12 nucleotides line up with TRBD1. The junction had 3 bases not matched to a gene; V was cut back by 6 bases and J by 1 base. In germline, CDR1 is MNHEY, CDR2 SVGAGI. The CDR3 spans 15 residues. CDR3 DNA sequence: TGTGCCAGCAGGGGACAGGGGGCAGGTAACTATGGCTACACCTTC. Its protein product is CASRGQGAGNYGYTF.

The chain combines TRBV5-1 with TRBJ1-6, with TRBD1 identical over 9 bases. The CDR3 is made up of 13 amino acids. The germline V gene has CDR1 SGHRS and CDR2 YFSETQ. Trimming took 4 bases from V and 8 from J; bases not matched to a gene: 1. CDR3 in amino acids: CASSRDRDSPLHF. The CDR3 DNA is TGCGCCAGCAGCAGGGACAGGGATTCACCCCTCCACTTT.

The chain joins TRBV6-1 to TRBJ1-5; D unresolved. V dropped 3 bases and J dropped 7 bases, with 22 bases sitting between them. In germline, CDR1 is MNHNS, CDR2 SASEGT. This CDR3 is 17 amino acids long. The CDR3 DNA follows: TGTGCCAGCAGTGATCCCCCCTCGAGGGTAGGTGGGCAGCCCCAGCATTTT. As protein: CASSDPPSRVGGQPQHF.

The genes are TRBV3-1 (or the pseudogene TRBV3-2) and TRBJ2-1; 14 nucleotides align to TRBD2. Trimming took 0 bases from V and 7 from J; bases not matched to a gene: 11. CDR3 length: 19 residues. The V gene's germline CDR1 is LGHDT and CDR2 YNNKEL (reference sequence). In DNA form, the CDR3 reads TGTGCCAGCAGCCAAGAGCCGGTTGGACTAGCGGGGGGAAAAAATGAGCAGTTCTTC. The encoded protein is CASSQEPVGLAGGKNEQFF.

The J gene is TRBJ1-5, the V gene TRBV15; D remains unclear. The germline CDR1 and CDR2 sequences are LNHNV and YYDKDF (reference sequence). This CDR3 has 12 residues. Trimming removed 3 bases at V and 5 bases at J, with 5 bases between. The CDR3 DNA reads as TGTGCCACCAGCAGGATAGATCAGCCCCAGCATTTT. Its translation is CATSRIDQPQHF.

This chain uses TRBV19 with TRBJ1-5; D is undetermined. V was shortened by 7 bases and J by 2 bases, with 15 bases between the two germline ends. This CDR3 has 15 residues. Germline V lookup: CDR1 LNHDA, CDR2 SQIVND (reference sequence). Here the CDR3 DNA reads TGTGCCAGTAATGTCGGTAACCTGGGCAATCAGCCCCAGCATTTT. It is translated as CASNVGNLGNQPQHF.